This T cell receptor (beta chain) was sequenced during a study of cytomegalovirus exposure and HLA in healthy donors. Study results and caveats: Later work associated around 18,000 TCR beta sequences with HLA alleles at 0.05 false discovery rate.

13 Jbeta primers and 60 Vbeta primers were used for the PCR. The assay was immunoSEQ multiplex PCR, and TCRdb's table has in-frame clones only and misses some. Among around 140,000 clones listed, about 70% were seen once. Each donor was healthy, and each was a bone marrow donor. Germline CDR1 and CDR2: SGHRS and YFSETQ. The V end lost 0 bases, the J end lost 1 base, and 11 bases lay between the germline ends. This CDR3 has 17 residues. This clone was picked up one time. Its antigen is not known. The clonotype was recovered from a male donor in good health and CMV-seronegative. The specimen sequenced was PBMCs. The genes are TRBV5-1 and TRBJ2-6; perhaps TRBD2 as D (6 bases). CDR3 sequence (DNA): TGCGCCAGCAGCTTGGGACTAGTGGGGTCTGGGGCCAACGTCCTGACTTTC. Translation: CASSLGLVGSGANVLTF. The full variable domain, in which reference TRBV5-1 and TRBJ2-6 provide the parts outside the CDR3, is KAGVTQTPRYLIKTRGQQVTLSCSPISGHRSVSWYQQTPGQGLQFLFEYFSETQRNKGNFPGRFSGRQFSNSRSEMNVSTLELGDSALYLCASSLGLVGSGANVLTFGAGSRLTVL.